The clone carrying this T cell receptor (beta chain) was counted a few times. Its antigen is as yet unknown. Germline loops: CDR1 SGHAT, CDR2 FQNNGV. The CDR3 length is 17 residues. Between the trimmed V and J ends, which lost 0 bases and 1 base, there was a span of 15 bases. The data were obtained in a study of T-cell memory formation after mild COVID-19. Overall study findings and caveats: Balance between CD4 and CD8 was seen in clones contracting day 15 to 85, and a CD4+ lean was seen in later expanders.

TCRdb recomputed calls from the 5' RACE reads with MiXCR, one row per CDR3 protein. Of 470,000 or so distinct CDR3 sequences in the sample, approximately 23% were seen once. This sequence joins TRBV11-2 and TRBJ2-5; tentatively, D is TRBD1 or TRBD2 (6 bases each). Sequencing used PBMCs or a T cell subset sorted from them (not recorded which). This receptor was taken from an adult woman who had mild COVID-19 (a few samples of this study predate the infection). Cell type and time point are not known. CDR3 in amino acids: CASSLDRWGAAQETQYF. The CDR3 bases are TGTGCCAGCAGCTTAGACCGCTGGGGGGCAGCCCAAGAGACCCAGTACTTC.